One sample yielded the 22 T cell receptor beta chains listed below, sequenced in a study of T cell clonality in common variable immunodeficiency. Repertoires were generated with immunoSEQ multiplex PCR, while TCRdb's copy carries only in-frame clones and drops some. The sample includes 35,000 to 45,000 clones, none of them occurring once. Source material: peripheral blood mononuclear cells. Receptors originate from a person aged 18 to 75 in good health.

In this sample, this clone turned up many times. The sequenced fragment ends 3 residues before the CDR3 boundary, so the rest is inferred from the germline J gene. The rearrangement uses TRBV5-1 and TRBJ1-2; TRBD1 agrees at 8 bases. V lost 0 bases and J lost 7; bases outside the gene matches: 5. The CDR3 totals 14 residues. Looked up from germline, CDR1 is SGHRS and CDR2 is YFSETQ. Partial CDR3 DNA: TGCGCCAGCAGCTTGGAACAGGGGGAGGGTGGC. It codes for CASSLEQGEGG. The full-length CDR3 reads as CASSLEQGEGGYTF.

As concerns this clone: The read falls 3 residues short of the CDR3 end, and the missing part is taken from the germline J gene. The gene calls are TRBV18 and TRBJ1-3; the D gene is possibly TRBD1 (6 bases). V gave up 1 base and J gave up 4 bases, with 11 bases separating them. This CDR3 contains 15 residues. Germline loops: CDR1 KGHSH, CDR2 LQKENI. The part of the CDR3 DNA that was read is TGTGCCAGCTCACCACAGTCAGGGACAGGAAACACC. Encoded protein: CASSPQSGTGNT. The whole CDR3 protein reads CASSPQSGTGNTIYF.

This clone was seen at least ten times. The read ends 3 residues shy of where the CDR3 ends; the end is completed using the germline J gene. The genes are TRBV20-1 and TRBJ1-5; 9 positions agree with TRBD1. The CDR3 totals 14 residues. CDR1 DFQATT and CDR2 SNEGSKA come from the germline V gene (reference sequence). V trimming: 0 bases; J trimming: 8 bases; junction bases outside the gene matches: 5. This chain's CDR3 is CSARDGTGHEPQHF. The sequenced CDR3 bases are TGCAGTGCTAGAGACGGGACAGGGCATGAGCCC.

This clone was counted at least ten times. The CDR3 is cut off 3 residues early in the read; its end comes from the germline J gene. The chain uses TRBV4-1 and TRBJ1-2; D is perhaps TRBD1 (6 bases). The germline V gene has CDR1 MGHRA and CDR2 YSYEKL. This CDR3 is 13 amino acids long. The covered CDR3 bases are TGCGCCAGCAGCCCCCTGGGAGGGGGAGGC. As protein: CASSPLGGGG. The CDR3 in full is CASSPLGGGGYTF.

This clone was detected ten times or more. The CDR3 extends 3 residues past the end of the read, so its final part is completed from the germline J gene. The chain combines TRBV7-1 with TRBJ2-1, with 9 bases aligning to TRBD2. TRBV7-1 is an open reading frame whose function is uncertain. Losses at the gene ends were 0 bases for V and 4 bases for J; bases not matched to a gene: 16. The CDR3 loop spans 20 amino acids. CDR3 DNA, as far as it was read: TGTGCCAGCAGCTCAGCTAGCGGGAGCAGTGGGGAAATAGGGTACAATGAG. Translation: CASSSASGSSGEIGYNE. The whole CDR3 region reads CASSSASGSSGEIGYNEQFF.

Concerning this clone: With the read ending 3 residues before the CDR3 end, the germline J gene is used to fill in that end. The V call is TRBV7-6, the J call TRBJ1-4; 9 nucleotides line up with TRBD1. The V gene's germline CDR1 is SGHVS and CDR2 FNYEAQ. The junction had 7 bases not matched to a gene; V was cut back by 5 bases and J by 0 bases. CDR3 size: 17 residues. Partial CDR3 DNA: TGTGCCAGCAGCGGACAGGGGTCCCTTGCAACTAATGAAAAA. The encoded protein is CASSGQGSLATNEK. The CDR3 in full is CASSGQGSLATNEKLFF.

To note about this clone: Coverage ceases 3 residues before the CDR3 finishes, and the germline J gene fills in the end. The genes are TRBV19 and TRBJ2-7, with 8 bases aligning to TRBD1. J was trimmed by 5 bases and V by 3 bases; bases with no gene match: 6. The CDR3 covers 14 residues. CDR1 is LNHDA and CDR2 is SQIVND in the germline V gene (reference sequence). CDR3 residues: CASSMRTGSDEQYF. The CDR3 DNA, read in part, is TGTGCCAGTAGTATGAGGACAGGGAGCGACGAG.

This clone was detected ten times or more. Read coverage stops 3 residues before the CDR3 terminus; the germline J gene supplies the remainder. The V and J genes are TRBV4-1 and TRBJ1-2; D remains ambiguous. This CDR3 contains 14 residues. The germline V gene has CDR1 MGHRA and CDR2 YSYEKL. Trimming took 3 bases from V and 3 from J, leaving 11 bases between them. The CDR3 sequence is CASSQISGDYGYTF. Partial CDR3 DNA: TGCGCCAGCAGCCAGATATCAGGCGACTATGGC.

A remark on this clone: The read is 3 residues too short to cover the CDR3 end, so that end is filled in from the germline J gene. The V call is TRBV18, the J call TRBJ2-2, with 8 nucleotides matching TRBD1. Germline V gene lookup returns CDR1 KGHSH and CDR2 LQKENI. The CDR3 is 18 amino acids. The CDR3 bases that were read are TGTGCCAGCTCACCACTCGGACAGGGATCCTCTGGGGCCAACGTG. Protein sequence: CASSPLGQGSSGANV. The CDR3 in full is CASSPLGQGSSGANVLFF.

Many counts were recorded for this clone. The sequence runs out 3 residues before the end of the CDR3; the remainder is reconstructed from the germline J gene. The chain combines TRBV19 with TRBJ2-7; 9 positions match TRBD1. In germline, CDR1 is LNHDA, CDR2 SQIVND (reference sequence). The CDR3 totals 13 residues. V gave up 4 bases and J gave up 3 bases; unmatched junction bases: 1. The CDR3 bases that were read are TGTGCCAGTAGTACGGGACAGGGCTACGAG. This sequence encodes CASSTGQGYE. The CDR3 as a whole reads CASSTGQGYEQYF. Supplemented by reference TRBV19 and TRBJ2-7, the full variable domain reads DGGITQSPKYLFRKEGQNVTLSCEQNLNHDAMYWYRQDPGQGLRLIYYSQIVNDFQKGDIAEGYSVSREKKESFPLTVTSAQKNPTAFYLCASSTGQGYEQYFGPGTRLTVT.

This clone was counted many times. The read falls 3 residues short of the CDR3 end, and the missing part is taken from the germline J gene. The chain couples TRBV6-4 to TRBJ2-2; the D gene is possibly TRBD2 (5 bases). The germline V gene encodes CDR1 MRHNA and CDR2 SNTAGT. V gave up 0 bases and J gave up 0 bases, with 11 bases separating them. The CDR3 sequence is 17 residues long. The covered CDR3 bases are TGTGCCAGCAGTGACTCGGTAGAGGGCACGAACACCGGGGAG. Translating gives CASSDSVEGTNTGE. The CDR3, in full, reads CASSDSVEGTNTGELFF.

For this clone: The CDR3 end falls 3 residues outside the read, so it is completed with the germline J gene. The rearrangement joins TRBV7-9 to TRBJ1-1; 8 bases agree with TRBD1. The CDR3 spans 11 residues. Germline CDR1 SEHNR, CDR2 FQNEAQ (reference sequence). The CDR3 here is CASRGTGEAFF. The covered CDR3 bases are TGTGCCAGCAGGGGGACAGGAGAA.

In regard to this clone: The read ends 3 residues before the CDR3 terminus; that terminus is restored from the germline J gene. The rearrangement links TRBV20-1 to TRBJ2-1; D possibly uses TRBD1 or TRBD2 (5 bases each). V was trimmed by 1 base and J by 5 bases, leaving 15 bases between them. This CDR3 comprises 15 residues. Looked up from germline, CDR1 is DFQATT and CDR2 is SNEGSKA (reference sequence). Incomplete CDR3 DNA: TGCAGTGCTAGAGGTTCGTGGCAGGGAGACAATGAG. Protein: CSARGSWQGDNE. The full CDR3 protein is CSARGSWQGDNEQFF.

This clone was picked up many times. The CDR3 end lies 3 residues beyond the end of the read and is filled in from the germline J gene. This rearrangement joins TRBV5-1 to TRBJ1-1, with D maybe TRBD1 (5 bases). The CDR3 is 14 residues long. CDR1 SGHRS and CDR2 YFSETQ come from the germline V gene. Trimming took off 0 bases at V and 3 bases at J, with 9 bases between the two ends. The CDR3 protein is CASSLEPGYTEAFF. The DNA read from the CDR3 is TGCGCCAGCAGCTTGGAACCAGGGTACACTGAA.

This clone was seen repeatedly, ten times or more. The read halts 3 residues ahead of the CDR3 end, with the missing end drawn from the germline J gene. The chain employs TRBV20-1 and TRBJ2-5; a possible D gene is TRBD2 (6 bases). With 6 bases removed from V and 1 base from J, the gap between germline ends came to 15 bases. Germline V gene data show CDR1 as DFQATT and CDR2 as SNEGSKA (reference sequence). The CDR3 runs 14 residues. CDR3 DNA (partial): TGCAGTGCCCCGTTGGCGGGGATCCAAGAGACC. Translation: CSAPLAGIQET. The whole CDR3 is CSAPLAGIQETQYF.

To note about this clone: The read terminates 3 residues before the CDR3 end, so the remaining end is supplied by the germline J gene. The chain couples TRBV6-1 to TRBJ2-1; D perhaps matches TRBD2 (6 bases). Trimming took off 2 bases at V and 4 bases at J, with 15 bases between the two ends. The CDR3 runs to 16 residues. Per germline, CDR1 MNHNS and CDR2 SASEGT. The covered CDR3 bases are TGTGCCAGCAGTGAACCAGGCGGGGCCTCATACAATGAG. Encoded protein: CASSEPGGASYNE. Given in full, the CDR3 is CASSEPGGASYNEQFF.

Points on this clone: With the read ending 3 residues before the CDR3 end, the germline J gene is used to fill in that end. The chain recombines TRBV7-3 with TRBJ2-4; TRBD2 matches at 7 bases. The CDR3 spans 13 residues. V was pared by 1 base and J by 7 bases, with 1 base of the junction left unmatched. The germline gives CDR1 SGHTA, CDR2 FQGTGA. The CDR3 here is CASSLNGGNIQYF. The CDR3 DNA, read in part, is TGTGCCAGCAGCTTAAACGGGGGGAACATT.

This clone was found many times. The CDR3 goes on 3 residues after the read ends, and that part is filled in from the germline J gene. This chain connects TRBV18 to TRBJ2-2, with a weak D call TRBD1 (5 bases). V was cut by 2 bases and J by 2 bases, with 18 bases left in between. In germline, CDR1 is KGHSH, CDR2 LQKENI. This CDR3 has 18 amino acids. The DNA read from the CDR3 is TGTGCCAGCTCACCAAGTGTGCACAGGACGGTAAACACCGGGGAG. Its protein is CASSPSVHRTVNTGE. The whole CDR3 reads CASSPSVHRTVNTGELFF.

This clone was seen only a few times. The sequenced part of the CDR3 DNA is TGTGCCAGCAGATTACAGGACCCCAGCAATCAGCCC. Its protein product is CASRLQDPSNQP. The entire CDR3 protein reads CASRLQDPSNQPQHF. The V and J genes are TRBV6-4 and TRBJ1-5; D may be TRBD1 (5 bases). The CDR3 end falls 3 residues outside the read, so it is completed with the germline J gene. CDR1 and CDR2 from the germline V gene are MRHNA and SNTAGT. The CDR3 length is 15 residues. The V end was cut by 6 bases, the J end by 1 base, with 13 bases between.

With respect to this clone: The read falls 3 residues short of the CDR3 end, and the missing part is taken from the germline J gene. V usage is TRBV19 and J usage is TRBJ1-1, with 7 bases that match TRBD1. V shed 10 bases, J shed 4 bases, and the junction held 3 bases outside the gene matches. This CDR3 has 11 residues. Germline V gene data show CDR1 as LNHDA and CDR2 as SQIVND (reference sequence). CDR3 DNA, as far as it was read: TGTGCCACAGACAGGGCCACTGAA. Encoded protein: CATDRATE. The complete CDR3 protein is CATDRATEAFF. Based on the CDR3 plus reference TRBV19 and TRBJ1-1, the full variable domain is DGGITQSPKYLFRKEGQNVTLSCEQNLNHDAMYWYRQDPGQGLRLIYYSQIVNDFQKGDIAEGYSVSREKKESFPLTVTSAQKNPTAFYLCATDRATEAFFGQGTRLTVV.

This clone was seen at least ten times. Read coverage stops 3 residues before the CDR3 terminus; the germline J gene supplies the remainder. The rearrangement joins TRBV20-1 to TRBJ2-7, with 7 positions matching TRBD1. Germline CDR1 is DFQATT and CDR2 is SNEGSKA (reference sequence). V shed 6 bases, J shed 3 bases, and the junction held 14 bases outside the gene matches. This CDR3 has 15 residues. The CDR3 bases that were read are TGCAGTGCCGGGGACGCCCCAGGGGGTCTCTACGAG. Protein product: CSAGDAPGGLYE. The full CDR3 sequence reads CSAGDAPGGLYEQYF.

This clone was detected ten times or more. The read halts 3 residues ahead of the CDR3 end, with the missing end drawn from the germline J gene. The V gene is TRBV20-1, the J gene TRBJ2-7; TRBD2 aligns across 9 bases. CDR1 is DFQATT, CDR2 SNEGSKA, per germline (reference sequence). The CDR3 loop spans 14 amino acids. Trimming at V came to 6 bases and at J to 3 bases, leaving 9 bases not matched to a gene. Partial CDR3 DNA: TGCAGTGCAGAAAGACTAGCGGAGTTCTACGAG. This translates into CSAERLAEFYE. The CDR3, in full, reads CSAERLAEFYEQYF.